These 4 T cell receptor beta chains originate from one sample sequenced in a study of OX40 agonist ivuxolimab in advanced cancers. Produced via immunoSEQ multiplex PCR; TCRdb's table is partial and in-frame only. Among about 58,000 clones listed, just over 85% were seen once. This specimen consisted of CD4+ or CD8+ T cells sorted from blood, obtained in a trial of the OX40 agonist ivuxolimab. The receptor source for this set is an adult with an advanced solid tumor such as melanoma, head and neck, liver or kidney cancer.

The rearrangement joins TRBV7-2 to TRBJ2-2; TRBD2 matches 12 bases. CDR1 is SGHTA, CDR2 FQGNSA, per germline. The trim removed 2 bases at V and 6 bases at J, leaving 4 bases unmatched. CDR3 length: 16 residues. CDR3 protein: CASSLWTSGVSGELFF. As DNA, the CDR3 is TGTGCCAGCAGCTTATGGACTAGCGGGGTTTCCGGGGAGCTGTTTTTT.

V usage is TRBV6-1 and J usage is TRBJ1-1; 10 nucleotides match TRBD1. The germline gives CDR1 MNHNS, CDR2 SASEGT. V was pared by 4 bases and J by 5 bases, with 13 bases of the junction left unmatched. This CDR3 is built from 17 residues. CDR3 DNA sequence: TGTGCCAGCAGTGTTACGGACAGGGGGGGAACTAGGACTGAAGCTTTCTTT. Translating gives CASSVTDRGGTRTEAFF.

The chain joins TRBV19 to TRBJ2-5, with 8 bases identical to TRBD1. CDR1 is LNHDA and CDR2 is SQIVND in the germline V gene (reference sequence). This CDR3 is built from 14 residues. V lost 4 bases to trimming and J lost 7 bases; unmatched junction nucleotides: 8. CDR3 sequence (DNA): TGTGCCAGTAGTAGCTCGACAGGGGAGGCGACCCAGTACTTC. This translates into CASSSSTGEATQYF.

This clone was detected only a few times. CDR3 DNA: TGTGCCAGCAGGCCCTATCCGGACGGCTATGGCTACACCTTC. Amino acid sequence: CASRPYPDGYGYTF. This chain uses TRBV6-4 with TRBJ1-2; D is undetermined. This CDR3 has 14 amino acids. Germline V gives CDR1 MRHNA, CDR2 SNTAGT. V was cut by 6 bases and J by 4 bases, with 15 bases left in between.